This TCR beta chain was identified in a study of preoperative IRX-2 immunotherapy in early breast cancer. The CDR3 is made up of 17 amino acids. Profiling relied on immunoSEQ multiplex PCR, and the TCRdb table lists in-frame clones only, not all of them. Among approximately 96,000 clones listed, roughly 88% were seen once. This sample's treatment: preoperative locoregional IRX-2 cytokine immunotherapy. Samples came from a phase Ib trial of preoperative locoregional IRX-2 cytokine immunotherapy. This clone was observed a single time. V is TRBV7-5 and J is TRBJ2-2; TRBD1 is the table's D call, not checked against the DNA. TRBV7-5 counts as a pseudogene. The source is a human donor with breast cancer. The sample in question was tumor tissue, obtained after IRX-2 immunotherapy. Here the CDR3 reads CASSPARQGALTGELFF. The DNA for the CDR3 is TGTGCCAGCAGCCCGGCCAGACAGGGGGCGTTAACCGGGGAGCTGTTTTTT.